These 32 T cell receptor beta chains share one sample of origin, sequenced in a study of technical replicates of blood from a handful of donors. The protocol was immunoSEQ multiplex PCR, while the TCRdb copy is restricted to in-frame clones and leaves out a portion. The sample lists 70,000 to 90,000 clones; around 94% were seen once. Sequenced: T cells isolated from PBMCs. Every receptor here comes from a human donor in good health.

This chain uses TRBV27 with TRBJ2-7; 11 nucleotides line up with TRBD2. Trimming cost V 3 bases and J 2 bases; bases outside gene matches: 12. Germline V gives CDR1 MNHEY, CDR2 SMNVEV (reference sequence). There are 18 residues in the CDR3. The CDR3 loop is CASSFRQTGLADPYEQYF. CDR3 nucleotides: TGTGCCAGCAGTTTTCGACAGACGGGACTAGCGGACCCCTACGAGCAGTACTTC.

This sequence joins TRBV2 and TRBJ2-7; 11 bases align to TRBD1. Germline assignment: CDR1 SNHLY and CDR2 FYNNEI. The V segment lost 5 bases and the J segment 3 bases; nucleotides outside the gene matches: 3. CDR3 length: 14 amino acids. CDR3 region: CASSPGQGDYEQYF. The CDR3 nucleotides are TGTGCCAGCAGTCCGGGACAGGGGGACTACGAGCAGTACTTC.

This sequence joins TRBV4-2 and TRBJ2-1, with D maybe TRBD2 (6 bases). Germline lookup yields CDR1 LGHNA and CDR2 YNFKEQ. This CDR3 is built from 16 residues. V gave up 10 bases and J gave up 4 bases, with 23 bases separating them. The DNA of the CDR3 is TGTGCCACCAACGCGGAGGCGGGGCAGGCTTACAATGAGCAGTTCTTC. Encoded protein: CATNAEAGQAYNEQFF.

The genes are TRBV15 and TRBJ2-2; 7 bases map to TRBD2. CDR1 LNHNV and CDR2 YYDKDF come from the germline V gene (reference sequence). The CDR3 has 15 amino acids. Trimming removed 4 bases from V and 3 bases from J; junction bases left unmatched: 5. CDR3 nucleotide sequence: TGTGCCACCAGCACCCGGGAGGCGGACACCGGGGAGCTGTTTTTT. Protein: CATSTREADTGELFF. The entire variable domain, with the rest obtained from reference TRBV15 and TRBJ2-2, is as follows: DAMVIQNPRYQVTQFGKPVTLSCSQTLNHNVMYWYQQKSSQAPKLLFHYYDKDFNNEADTPDNFQSRRPNTSFCFLDIRSPGLGDTAMYLCATSTREADTGELFFGEGSRLTVL.

DNA for the CDR3: TGTGCCACCAGCAGAGATCAGGCGGGAGTAAGTAATGAGCAGTTCTTC. Amino acids: CATSRDQAGVSNEQFF. V usage is TRBV15 and J usage is TRBJ2-1; TRBD2 aligns across 7 bases. CDR1 is LNHNV and CDR2 is YYDKDF in the germline V gene (reference sequence). The CDR3 contains 16 residues. V was pared by 0 bases and J by 7 bases, with 9 bases of the junction left unmatched.

This rearrangement joins TRBV25-1 to TRBJ2-5; 8 bases map to TRBD2. The V and J ends lost 2 bases and 5 bases, in that order; junction bases with no gene match: 10. The germline V gene has CDR1 MGHDK and CDR2 SYGVNS. The CDR3 is 16 amino acids. The CDR3 nucleotides are TGTGCCAGCAGTGAAGGCCTACAGGAGCGGGGGGAGACCCAGTACTTC. As protein: CASSEGLQERGETQYF.

The chain carries TRBV7-9 and TRBJ2-3; TRBD2 aligns across 9 bases. Trimming removed 3 bases from V and 2 bases from J; junction bases left unmatched: 3. The CDR3 consists of 15 residues. CDR1 SEHNR and CDR2 FQNEAQ come from the germline V gene (reference sequence). The CDR3 sequence: CASSFLAGHTDTQYF. CDR3 nucleotide sequence: TGTGCCAGCAGCTTTCTAGCGGGACACACAGATACGCAGTATTTT.

The chain combines TRBV9 with TRBJ1-2, with D possibly matching TRBD1 (6 bases). Germline values: CDR1 SGDLS, CDR2 YYNGEE. Trimming shortened V by 4 bases and J by 6 bases, and 16 bases separated the two germline ends. This CDR3 region has 14 residues. CDR3 sequence (DNA): TGTGCCAGCAGCCCTCCGGGACATCCCGATGGCTACACCTTC. It specifies CASSPPGHPDGYTF.

CDR3 DNA: TGTGCCTGGAGTGTTATCGGAGAGGGAAAGACCCAGTACTTC. As protein: CAWSVIGEGKTQYF. The rearrangement links TRBV30 to TRBJ2-5; maybe TRBD2 (5 bases). V was pared by 0 bases and J by 6 bases, with 14 bases between. The CDR3 is made up of 14 amino acids. Germline loops: CDR1 GTSNPN, CDR2 SVGIG (reference sequence).

The CDR3 region has the DNA TGTGCCAGCAGCTTAGACAGGGTTCAGCCCCAGCATTTT. Its protein is CASSLDRVQPQHF. The chain links TRBV7-9 to TRBJ1-5, with a tentative D call TRBD1 (6 bases). The V gene lost 1 base and the J gene lost 6 bases, with 7 bases spanning the gap. Germline V gene sequence: CDR1 SEHNR, CDR2 FQNEAQ (reference sequence). CDR3 length: 13 residues.

The DNA for the CDR3 is TGTGCCAGCAGCTTCCGACCAGGAGGGGACTACGAGCAGTACTTC. Protein product: CASSFRPGGDYEQYF. V usage is TRBV5-6 and J usage is TRBJ2-7; a possible D gene is TRBD2 (6 bases). CDR1 is SGHDT and CDR2 is YYEEEE in the germline V gene. Between the trimmed V and J ends, which lost 2 bases and 3 bases, there was a span of 15 bases. The CDR3 runs 15 residues.

This chain uses TRBV7-9 with TRBJ2-3; TRBD1 aligns across 8 bases. The CDR3 spans 15 residues. V trimming: 0 bases; J trimming: 1 base; junction bases outside the gene matches: 0. The germline CDR1 and CDR2 sequences are SEHNR and FQNEAQ (reference sequence). The CDR3 sequence is CASSLATGGTDTQYF. The CDR3 region has the DNA TGTGCCAGCAGCTTAGCGACAGGGGGCACAGATACGCAGTATTTT. Combining the CDR3 with reference TRBV7-9 and TRBJ2-3 gives the whole variable domain DTGVSQNPRHKITKRGQNVTFRCDPISEHNRLYWYRQTLGQGPEFLTYFQNEAQLEKSRLLSDRFSAERPKGSFSTLEIQRTEQGDSAMYLCASSLATGGTDTQYFGPGTRLTVL.

The J gene is TRBJ2-2, the V gene TRBV27; D remains unclear. CDR3 length equals 12 residues. Germline CDR1 and CDR2: MNHEY and SMNVEV (reference sequence). Trimming removed 6 bases from V and 0 bases from J, with 2 bases in between. The CDR3 bases are TGTGCCAGCAGCTCGAACACCGGGGAGCTGTTTTTT. This gives the protein CASSSNTGELFF.

This chain links TRBV5-4 with TRBJ2-7, with D possibly matching TRBD1 (6 bases). This CDR3 region has 16 residues. V was trimmed by 4 bases and J by 4 bases, leaving 21 bases between them. Per germline, CDR1 SGHNT and CDR2 YYREEE (reference sequence). The CDR3: CASSPMDRTVSYEQYF. The CDR3 bases are TGTGCCAGCAGCCCAATGGACCGGACAGTCTCGTACGAGCAGTACTTC.

The chain recombines TRBV19 with TRBJ1-3; D gene unclear. V shed 7 bases and J shed 4 bases, with 5 bases lying between them. This CDR3 is 11 amino acids long. Germline loops: CDR1 LNHDA, CDR2 SQIVND (reference sequence). The CDR3 spells CASTLGNTIYF. CDR3 DNA sequence: TGTGCCAGTACTCTCGGAAACACCATATATTTT.

The chain has TRBV5-1 and TRBJ2-3; TRBD2 is a possible D gene (5 bases). Germline V CDR1 and CDR2: SGHRS, YFSETQ. The CDR3 runs to 12 residues. The V end lost 2 bases, the J end lost 6 bases, and 7 bases lay between the germline ends. The CDR3 nucleotides read TGCGCCAGCAGCTTTTTAGCGGATACGCAGTATTTT. It is translated as CASSFLADTQYF.

The chain is built from TRBV4-1 and TRBJ2-7; 7 bases match TRBD1. This CDR3 has 15 residues. Germline V lookup: CDR1 MGHRA, CDR2 YSYEKL. V lost 4 bases to trimming and J lost 1 base; unmatched junction nucleotides: 7. CDR3 DNA sequence: TGCGCCAGCAGCCCCAGACAGGGTAGTTCCTACGAGCAGTACTTC. Amino acids: CASSPRQGSSYEQYF.

V gene TRBV7-2 combines with J gene TRBJ2-2; 7 nucleotides align to TRBD2. Trimming cost V 3 bases and J 7 bases; bases outside gene matches: 5. Looked up from germline, CDR1 is SGHTA and CDR2 is FQGNSA. The CDR3 runs to 14 residues. DNA for the CDR3: TGTGCCAGCAGCTTGCCGGGACTAAACGGGGAGCTGTTTTTT. Protein product: CASSLPGLNGELFF.

This clone has only one observation. As DNA, the CDR3 is TGTGCCACCCACTCCTCATCAGGGGGGAACACTGAAGCTTTCTTT. Translation: CATHSSSGGNTEAFF. V usage is TRBV7-3 and J usage is TRBJ1-1; 7 bases fit TRBD1. The germline V gene encodes CDR1 SGHTA and CDR2 FQGTGA. The CDR3 runs to 15 residues. The V segment lost 10 bases and the J segment 1 base; nucleotides outside the gene matches: 12.

The chain recombines TRBV5-1 with TRBJ1-1; 11 bases agree with TRBD1. J gave up 3 bases and V 0 bases, and 10 bases lay outside the gene matches. From germline, CDR1 is SGHRS and CDR2 YFSETQ. This CDR3 spans 18 amino acids. The CDR3 sequence: CASSLARTGGNMDTEAFF. CDR3 bases: TGCGCCAGCAGCTTGGCTAGGACAGGGGGCAATATGGACACTGAAGCTTTCTTT.

The rearrangement joins TRBV28 to TRBJ2-1; 10 bases align to TRBD1. V was clipped by 2 bases and J by 6 bases; unmatched bases: 1. The CDR3 sequence is 14 residues long. CDR1 and CDR2 (germline): MDHEN, SYDVKM. The CDR3 loop is CASSLRDRGNEQFF. CDR3 in DNA: TGTGCCAGCAGTTTACGGGACAGGGGCAATGAGCAGTTCTTC.

This clone was counted between two and nine times. The V call is TRBV14, the J call TRBJ2-7; TRBD2 matches 11 bases. J gave up 1 base and V 6 bases, and 8 bases lay outside the gene matches. Germline CDR1 and CDR2: SGHDN and FVKESK. The CDR3 is made up of 16 amino acids. The DNA for the CDR3 is TGTGCCAGCAGTCGCGGGACTAGCGGACTTTCCTACGAGCAGTACTTC. Translated, it gives CASSRGTSGLSYEQYF.

The rearrangement joins TRBV4-1 to TRBJ2-5; D is possibly TRBD2 (5 bases). CDR3 length: 14 amino acids. Germline assignment: CDR1 MGHRA and CDR2 YSYEKL. The V end was cut by 4 bases, the J end by 5 bases, with 14 bases between. CDR3 sequence reads: CASSPGTRMETQYF. CDR3 sequence (DNA): TGCGCCAGCAGCCCCGGCACTAGGATGGAGACCCAGTACTTC.

The chain joins TRBV13 to TRBJ2-1; 13 bases match TRBD2. The length of the CDR3 is 17 residues. Germline values: CDR1 PRHDT, CDR2 FYEKMQ (reference sequence). J was trimmed by 4 bases and V by 3 bases; bases with no gene match: 6. The CDR3 nucleotides read TGTGCCAGCAGCTTTTTTCGGACTAGCGGGGGATACAATGAGCAGTTCTTC. Protein sequence: CASSFFRTSGGYNEQFF.

The gene calls are TRBV2 and TRBJ2-7; D is ambiguous. Trimming pared 1 base from V and 3 bases from J, leaving 4 bases between. This CDR3 is 12 amino acids long. In germline, CDR1 is SNHLY, CDR2 FYNNEI. This CDR3 reads CASSEGSYEQYF. CDR3 in DNA: TGTGCCAGCAGTGAAGGCAGCTACGAGCAGTACTTC.

This sequence joins TRBV18 and TRBJ2-7, with 8 bases that match TRBD1. The CDR3 is made up of 14 amino acids. Trimming at V came to 5 bases and at J to 5 bases, leaving 8 bases not matched to a gene. Per the germline V gene, CDR1 is KGHSH and CDR2 is LQKENI. DNA for the CDR3: TGTGCCAGCTCAAATCTTCAGGACAGGGACGAGCAGTACTTC. Its protein product is CASSNLQDRDEQYF. Combining the CDR3 with reference TRBV18 and TRBJ2-7 gives the whole variable domain NAGVMQNPRHLVRRRGQEARLRCSPMKGHSHVYWYRQLPEEGLKFMVYLQKENIIDESGMPKERFSAEFPKEGPSILRIQQVVRGDSAAYFCASSNLQDRDEQYFGPGTRLTVT.

CDR3 coding DNA: TGTGCCAGCAGCTTAGTGAAGACTAGCGGAGCTAGCACAGATACGCAGTATTTT. Protein sequence: CASSLVKTSGASTDTQYF. The V call is TRBV7-9, the J call TRBJ2-3, with TRBD2 matching over 9 bases. Per germline, CDR1 SEHNR and CDR2 FQNEAQ (reference sequence). V lost 1 base, J lost 0 bases, and 8 bases stayed unmatched. There are 18 residues in the CDR3.

CDR3 bases: TGTGCCAGCAGCTTCTCTGTAGCGGGATATTACAATGAGCAGTTCTTC. Its protein product is CASSFSVAGYYNEQFF. The rearrangement uses TRBV11-1 and TRBJ2-1; 8 nucleotides match TRBD2. V gave up 3 bases and J gave up 4 bases; unmatched junction bases: 8. CDR1 is SGHAT, CDR2 FQDESV, per germline (reference sequence). CDR3 length: 16 residues.

The CDR3 region has the DNA TGTGCCAGGAACTTTCTGGGAGCTGGGGAAAACATTCAGTACTTC. It codes for CARNFLGAGENIQYF. The V call is TRBV6-4, the J call TRBJ2-4, with D possibly being TRBD2 (5 bases). There are 15 residues in the CDR3. Trimming cost V 9 bases and J 5 bases, with 20 bases left between them. Germline V gene lookup returns CDR1 MRHNA and CDR2 SNTAGT.

The V gene is TRBV28, the J gene TRBJ2-7, with 7 bases matching TRBD1. V was pared by 6 bases and J by 3 bases, with 11 bases of the junction left unmatched. This CDR3 is built from 15 residues. The germline V gene has CDR1 MDHEN and CDR2 SYDVKM. As DNA, the CDR3 is TGTGCCAGCAGCCGCTGGTCAGGACAGGACTACGAGCAGTACTTC. Protein sequence: CASSRWSGQDYEQYF.

This chain uses TRBV5-1 with TRBJ2-7; 7 bases line up with TRBD2. There are 13 residues in the CDR3. J was trimmed by 2 bases and V by 3 bases; bases with no gene match: 2. Germline values: CDR1 SGHRS, CDR2 YFSETQ. DNA of the CDR3: TGCGCCAGCAGCTGGGAGGGTCCCTACGAGCAGTACTTC. As protein: CASSWEGPYEQYF.

The J gene is TRBJ2-4, the V gene TRBV6-5; tentative D call: TRBD1 (6 bases). Germline V CDR1 and CDR2: MNHEY, SVGAGI. The CDR3 consists of 14 residues. The V end was cut by 2 bases, the J end by 3 bases, with 8 bases between. CDR3 in amino acids: CASSYGGVKNIQYF. CDR3 in DNA: TGTGCCAGCAGTTACGGGGGCGTCAAAAACATTCAGTACTTC.